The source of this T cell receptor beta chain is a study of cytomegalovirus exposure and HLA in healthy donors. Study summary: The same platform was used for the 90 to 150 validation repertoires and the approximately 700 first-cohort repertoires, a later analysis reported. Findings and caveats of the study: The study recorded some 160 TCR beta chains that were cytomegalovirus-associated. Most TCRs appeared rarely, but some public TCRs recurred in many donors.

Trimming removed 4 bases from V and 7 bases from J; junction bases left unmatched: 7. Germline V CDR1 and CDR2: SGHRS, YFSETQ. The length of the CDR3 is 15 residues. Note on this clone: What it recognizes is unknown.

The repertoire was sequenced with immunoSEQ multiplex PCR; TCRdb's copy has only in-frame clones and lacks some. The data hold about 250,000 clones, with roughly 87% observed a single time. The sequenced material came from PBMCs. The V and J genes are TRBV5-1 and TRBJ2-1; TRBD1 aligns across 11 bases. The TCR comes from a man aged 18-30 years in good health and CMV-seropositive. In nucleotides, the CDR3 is TGCGCCAGCAGCCACGGACAGGGGGCGCGAAATGAGCAGTTCTTC. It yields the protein CASSHGQGARNEQFF.